This TCR beta chain stems from a study of control samples from healthy donors and cancer patients. Measured with immunoSEQ multiplex PCR; TCRdb has only the in-frame clones, and not every one. The sample has over 100,000 clones, 75% to 95% seen once. V was clipped by 8 bases and J by 5 bases, with 12 bases between them. This CDR3 spans 13 amino acids. CDR1 and CDR2 from the germline V gene are MDHEN and SYDVKM. The sequenced sample was blood. This sequence was found in a middle-aged man in good health. The chain links TRBV28 to TRBJ2-2; either TRBD1 or TRBD2 may fit D (5 bases each). CDR3 bases: TGTGCCAGCCGGGGTCAGGGAACCGGGGAGCTGTTTTTT. As protein: CASRGQGTGELFF.